Below, 31 T cell receptor beta chains from the same sample are listed, as sequenced in a study of human T cells and chemical hapten exposure. Time point meaning: patch test 1, 2 weeks after DPC sensitization. Treatment of the sample: therapeutic diphenylcyclopropenone sensitization with weekly scalp DPC. One entry per CDR3 protein results from TCRdb running MiXCR on the RACE reads. This table has around 160,000 distinct CDR3 sequences, 13% to 15% appearing once. The sequenced sample was whole blood, obtained in connection with sensitization to the hapten diphenylcyclopropenone (DPC). The receptors shown here come from a woman in her 30s with alopecia areata. Some clones in this sample may be carry-over from other donors' samples.

CDR3 sequence: CASSSGGRGDGYTF. For the CDR3, the DNA is TGTGCCAGCAGCTCAGGAGGCCGGGGAGATGGCTACACCTTC. This chain uses TRBV5-4 with TRBJ1-2; D is unresolved. This CDR3 has 14 amino acids. V lost 3 bases and J 6 bases, leaving 15 bases between the germline ends. The germline V gene has CDR1 SGHNT and CDR2 YYREEE (reference sequence).

This clonotype was detected only a few times. The chain recombines TRBV5-1 with TRBJ1-2; D unclear. V lost 0 bases and J lost 1, with 7 bases in between. Germline loops: CDR1 SGHRS, CDR2 YFSETQ. The CDR3 is 14 amino acids. Written as DNA, the CDR3 is TGCGCCAGCAGCTTGGGGGAGAGTAACTATGGCTACACCTTC. Translated, it gives CASSLGESNYGYTF.

This clonotype was seen only once. V usage is TRBV28 and J usage is TRBJ2-7; 8 bases map to TRBD1. The CDR3 contains 14 residues. CDR1 is MDHEN and CDR2 is SYDVKM in the germline V gene. The ends lost 5 bases at V and 4 bases at J; junction bases unmatched: 7. The CDR3 coding sequence is TGTGCCAGCAGTAGTGGGGACAGGAGATACGAGCAGTACTTC. Protein sequence: CASSSGDRRYEQYF.

The chain employs TRBV4-3 and TRBJ2-7; no clear D gene. Germline-derived CDR1 and CDR2 are LGHNA and YSLEER. V lost 0 bases and J lost 0, with 15 bases in between. The CDR3 has 17 amino acids. The chain's CDR3 is CASSQDKNKGFSYEQYF. For the CDR3, the DNA is TGCGCCAGCAGCCAAGATAAGAATAAGGGTTTCTCCTACGAGCAGTACTTC.

This clonotype occurred a few times. J is TRBJ2-1 and V is TRBV5-1, with 12 bases that match TRBD2. Germline lookup yields CDR1 SGHRS and CDR2 YFSETQ. This CDR3 spans 16 amino acids. J lost 4 bases, V lost 4 bases, and 6 bases had no gene match. CDR3 nucleotide sequence: TGCGCCAGCAGCGCTGGACTAGCGGGGCTATACAATGAGCAGTTCTTC. It translates to CASSAGLAGLYNEQFF.

The chain has TRBV6-5 and TRBJ1-5; D uncertain. CDR3 length equals 13 residues. Germline loops: CDR1 MNHEY, CDR2 SVGAGI. V dropped 4 bases and J dropped 7 bases, with 11 bases sitting between them. CDR3 bases: TGTGCCAGCAGTTTAAGGGAAGAACAGCCCCAGCATTTT. Encoded protein: CASSLREEQPQHF.

This clonotype was found a few times. The J gene is TRBJ2-7, the V gene TRBV28; the D is unclear. Germline lookup yields CDR1 MDHEN and CDR2 SYDVKM. Between the trimmed V and J ends, which lost 6 bases and 3 bases, there was a span of 12 bases. This CDR3 spans 13 amino acids. CDR3 loop: CASSQGPIYEQYF. CDR3 nucleotides: TGTGCCAGCAGCCAAGGACCGATCTACGAGCAGTACTTC.

This clonotype was seen more than once but under ten times. The chain recombines TRBV7-9 with TRBJ1-4; D is undetermined. The CDR3 runs 11 residues. Trimming shortened V by 4 bases and J by 8 bases, and 5 bases separated the two germline ends. Germline V CDR1 and CDR2: SEHNR, FQNEAQ (reference sequence). CDR3 sequence reads: CASSSTEKLFF. The CDR3 coding sequence is TGTGCCAGCAGCTCGACAGAAAAACTGTTTTTT. Filled out from reference TRBV7-9 and TRBJ1-4, the complete variable domain reads DTGVSQNPRHKITKRGQNVTFRCDPISEHNRLYWYRQTLGQGPEFLTYFQNEAQLEKSRLLSDRFSAERPKGSFSTLEIQRTEQGDSAMYLCASSSTEKLFFGSGTQLSVL.

The rearrangement uses TRBV12-5 and TRBJ2-7; D is uncertain. The germline CDR1 and CDR2 sequences are LGHNT and FRNRAP. There are 13 residues in the CDR3. V gave up 7 bases and J gave up 3 bases, with 13 bases separating them. Here the CDR3 reads CASAPGKLYEQYF. The CDR3 nucleotides are TGTGCTAGTGCCCCCGGCAAACTCTACGAGCAGTACTTC.

The V call is TRBV14, the J call TRBJ2-7; the D is unclear. This CDR3 contains 14 residues. CDR1 is SGHDN and CDR2 is FVKESK in the germline V gene. Trimming stripped 1 base from V and 0 bases from J, with 7 bases between. CDR3 in DNA: TGTGCCAGCAGCCAAGTAGGTGGCTCCTACGAGCAGTACTTC. This sequence encodes CASSQVGGSYEQYF.

The chain recombines TRBV7-9 with TRBJ1-2; 9 nucleotides agree with TRBD1. Germline-derived CDR1 and CDR2 are SEHNR and FQNEAQ (reference sequence). This CDR3 spans 13 amino acids. V was pared by 5 bases and J by 5 bases, with 3 bases of the junction left unmatched. CDR3 region: CASSVGQGYGYTF. The CDR3, as DNA: TGTGCCAGCAGCGTGGGACAGGGTTATGGCTACACCTTC. The full variable domain, with the rest looked up from reference TRBV7-9 and TRBJ1-2, is DTGVSQNPRHKITKRGQNVTFRCDPISEHNRLYWYRQTLGQGPEFLTYFQNEAQLEKSRLLSDRFSAERPKGSFSTLEIQRTEQGDSAMYLCASSVGQGYGYTFGSGTRLTVV.

The rearrangement uses TRBV19 and TRBJ1-5; possibly TRBD1 for D (6 bases). Trimming pared 8 bases from V and 0 bases from J, leaving 14 bases between. The CDR3 extends over 15 amino acids. Germline lookup yields CDR1 LNHDA and CDR2 SQIVND (reference sequence). Here the CDR3 DNA reads TGTGCCAGTCGAGGAGCAGGGGATAGCAATCAGCCCCAGCATTTT. It translates to CASRGAGDSNQPQHF.

The chain employs TRBV7-9 and TRBJ1-1, with D tentatively TRBD1 (5 bases). Germline-derived CDR1 and CDR2 are SEHNR and FQNEAQ (reference sequence). This CDR3 is built from 15 residues. The V end lost 5 bases, the J end lost 0 bases, and 13 bases lay between the germline ends. DNA of the CDR3: TGTGCCAGCAGCCCCCAGGGCACGATGAACACTGAAGCTTTCTTT. Translating it yields CASSPQGTMNTEAFF. Full variable domain (rest looked up from reference TRBV7-9 and TRBJ1-1): DTGVSQNPRHKITKRGQNVTFRCDPISEHNRLYWYRQTLGQGPEFLTYFQNEAQLEKSRLLSDRFSAERPKGSFSTLEIQRTEQGDSAMYLCASSPQGTMNTEAFFGQGTRLTVV.

The V gene is TRBV28, the J gene TRBJ1-2; D unresolved. Germline V lookup: CDR1 MDHEN, CDR2 SYDVKM. V shed 6 bases and J shed 1 base, with 9 bases lying between them. CDR3 length: 13 residues. The CDR3 bases are TGTGCCAGCAGAACGGACCTTAACTATGGCTACACCTTC. Its protein product is CASRTDLNYGYTF.

The table lists this clonotype with a few counts. This sequence may be a read error, since a much larger clone differs from it by one base. The V gene is TRBV28, the J gene TRBJ1-1; D is ambiguous. Looked up from germline, CDR1 is MDHEN and CDR2 is SYDVKM. This CDR3 has 11 amino acids. Deletions cut 10 bases from V and 2 bases from J, with 8 bases between. Here the CDR3 reads CATSYNTEAFF. The CDR3 nucleotides are TGTGCCACCAGCTATAACACTGAAGCTTTCTTT.

The chain carries TRBV30 and TRBJ1-4, with D possibly being TRBD1 (5 bases). V was cut by 3 bases and J by 5 bases, with 10 bases left in between. The CDR3 has 13 amino acids. Germline V CDR1 and CDR2: GTSNPN, SVGIG (reference sequence). CDR3 region: CAWSEGPNEKLFF. CDR3 DNA sequence: TGTGCCTGGAGCGAGGGACCGAATGAAAAACTGTTTTTT.

This clonotype was observed many times. The chain links TRBV6-2 or TRBV6-3 to TRBJ2-3, with 14 bases matching TRBD2. Per the germline V gene, CDR1 is MNHEY and CDR2 is SVGEGT. The CDR3 is 18 amino acids. The V gene end was trimmed by 5 bases and the J gene end by 1 base; junction bases not matched to a gene: 8. As DNA, the CDR3 is TGTGCCAGCAGTAGAGGGACTAGCGGGAGAAGCGGCACAGATACGCAGTATTTT. It specifies CASSRGTSGRSGTDTQYF.

The chain recombines TRBV2 with TRBJ2-7; the D is unclear. The CDR3 loop spans 14 amino acids. Germline CDR1 reads SNHLY; CDR2 reads FYNNEI. Trimming removed 6 bases from V and 2 bases from J, with 14 bases in between. The CDR3 nucleotides are TGTGCCAGCAGCGTCCGAGAGTTTACCTACGAGCAGTACTTC. Its protein is CASSVREFTYEQYF.

The sample holds many counts of this clonotype. The J gene is TRBJ1-4, the V gene TRBV27; the match to TRBD1 covers 11 bases. CDR1 is MNHEY, CDR2 SMNVEV, per germline (reference sequence). The CDR3 is 17 amino acids. The V gene end was trimmed by 5 bases and the J gene end by 10 bases; junction bases not matched to a gene: 15. DNA of the CDR3: TGTGCCAGCAGTGCCGGGACAGGGGGTGCATCTCTGCGAAAACTGTTTTTT. Residues: CASSAGTGGASLRKLFF.

Only a few counts were recorded for this clonotype. The chain uses TRBV28 and TRBJ1-4; 9 nucleotides match TRBD1. This CDR3 has 16 amino acids. Germline CDR1 is MDHEN and CDR2 is SYDVKM. The J segment lost 6 bases and the V segment lost 6 bases, leaving 11 bases of the junction unmatched. CDR3 nucleotides: TGTGCCAGCAGCCAGAACACAGGGGGCGCGTATGAAAAACTGTTTTTT. Translating gives CASSQNTGGAYEKLFF.

This chain connects TRBV4-2 to TRBJ1-6, with TRBD1 matching over 10 bases. The CDR3 covers 15 residues. Germline CDR1 is LGHNA and CDR2 is YNFKEQ. V gave up 3 bases and J gave up 10 bases; unmatched junction bases: 6. CDR3 nucleotide sequence: TGTGCCAGCAGCCAGTCTTGGGACAGGGGATCACCCCTCCACTTT. Translating gives CASSQSWDRGSPLHF.

This sequence joins TRBV7-6 and TRBJ1-1, with D maybe TRBD1 (6 bases). V was trimmed by 5 bases and J by 1 base, leaving 14 bases between them. There are 15 residues in the CDR3. Per germline, CDR1 SGHVS and CDR2 FNYEAQ. The DNA for the CDR3 is TGTGCCAGCAGCCTAAGGGGGGGCACGAACACTGAAGCTTTCTTT. Translating it yields CASSLRGGTNTEAFF.

The chain uses TRBV5-1 and TRBJ2-7, with TRBD2 as a possible D gene (6 bases). The CDR3 is 14 amino acids. In germline, CDR1 is SGHRS, CDR2 YFSETQ. Trimming removed 4 bases from V and 2 bases from J, with 13 bases in between. The CDR3, as DNA: TGCGCCAGCAGCATGGGACTCCCGACCTACGAGCAGTACTTC. Translated: CASSMGLPTYEQYF.

The chain links TRBV25-1 to TRBJ1-4; D uncertain. Trimming took off 0 bases at V and 4 bases at J, with 9 bases between the two ends. This CDR3 has 15 residues. Germline values: CDR1 MGHDK, CDR2 SYGVNS. CDR3 nucleotides: TGTGCCAGCAGTGAATATTGGGCAGATAATGAAAAACTGTTTTTT. This sequence encodes CASSEYWADNEKLFF.

Ten or more counts support this clonotype. The chain links TRBV30 to TRBJ1-2; D not certain. V lost 3 bases and J 4 bases, leaving 12 bases between the germline ends. Germline assignment: CDR1 GTSNPN and CDR2 SVGIG (reference sequence). The CDR3 loop spans 13 amino acids. The DNA for the CDR3 is TGTGCCTGGAGAGAGAGGTTGGGCTATGGCTACACCTTC. It yields the protein CAWRERLGYGYTF.

This clonotype was seen a few times. The chain recombines TRBV20-1 with TRBJ1-6, with a possible D match to TRBD1 (5 bases). Germline lookup yields CDR1 DFQATT and CDR2 SNEGSKA (reference sequence). The CDR3 covers 15 residues. V was trimmed by 6 bases and J by 0 bases, leaving 12 bases between them. CDR3 loop: CSARQLSSYNSPLHF. CDR3 DNA: TGCAGTGCGCGACAGTTGAGCTCCTATAATTCACCCCTCCACTTT.

This clonotype was detected ten times or more. The chain couples TRBV7-3 to TRBJ2-2; possible D gene TRBD1, 5 bases. CDR3 length: 13 residues. Germline V gene lookup returns CDR1 SGHTA and CDR2 FQGTGA. Trimming removed 2 bases from V and 4 bases from J, with 5 bases in between. The CDR3 DNA sequence: TGTGCCAGCAGCTTACAGGGCACCGGGGAGCTGTTTTTT. Its protein is CASSLQGTGELFF.

This clonotype has at least ten counts. V and J are TRBV6-6 and TRBJ2-1, with D tentatively TRBD2 (5 bases). CDR1 and CDR2 from the germline V gene are MNHNY and SVGAGI (reference sequence). The V and J ends lost 2 bases and 5 bases respectively, with 7 bases between them. CDR3 size: 13 residues. The CDR3 DNA follows: TGTGCCAGCAGTTACGGGGAGAACAATGAGCAGTTCTTC. This translates into CASSYGENNEQFF.

Only a few counts were recorded for this clonotype. V is TRBV7-9 and J is TRBJ1-1; no definite D call. Germline loops: CDR1 SEHNR, CDR2 FQNEAQ (reference sequence). The CDR3 loop spans 14 amino acids. Trimming left V 5 bases short and J 1 base short, with 11 bases between. The CDR3 here is CASSLRTQNTEAFF. As DNA, the CDR3 is TGTGCCAGCAGCCTTAGGACCCAGAACACTGAAGCTTTCTTT.

The chain is built from TRBV28 and TRBJ1-1; 9 positions match TRBD1. With V trimmed by 6 bases and J by 3 bases, 5 bases remained unmatched. The CDR3 loop spans 14 amino acids. The germline gives CDR1 MDHEN, CDR2 SYDVKM. Written as DNA, the CDR3 is TGTGCCAGCAGATACAGGGGGCCGGACACTGAAGCTTTCTTT. Translated: CASRYRGPDTEAFF. Full variable domain (missing parts from reference TRBV28 and TRBJ1-1): DVKVTQSSRYLVKRTGEKVFLECVQDMDHENMFWYRQDPGLGLRLIYFSYDVKMKEKGDIPEGYSVSREKKERFSLILESASTNQTSMYLCASRYRGPDTEAFFGQGTRLTVV.

The chain employs TRBV5-1 and TRBJ1-2, with 7 bases aligning to TRBD1. Germline V gene sequence: CDR1 SGHRS, CDR2 YFSETQ. CDR3 length: 15 amino acids. V dropped 6 bases and J dropped 5; count of bases not matched to a gene: 13. CDR3 sequence: CASKYRQGNDYGYTF. The CDR3 coding sequence is TGCGCCAGCAAGTACCGACAGGGTAACGATTATGGCTACACCTTC.